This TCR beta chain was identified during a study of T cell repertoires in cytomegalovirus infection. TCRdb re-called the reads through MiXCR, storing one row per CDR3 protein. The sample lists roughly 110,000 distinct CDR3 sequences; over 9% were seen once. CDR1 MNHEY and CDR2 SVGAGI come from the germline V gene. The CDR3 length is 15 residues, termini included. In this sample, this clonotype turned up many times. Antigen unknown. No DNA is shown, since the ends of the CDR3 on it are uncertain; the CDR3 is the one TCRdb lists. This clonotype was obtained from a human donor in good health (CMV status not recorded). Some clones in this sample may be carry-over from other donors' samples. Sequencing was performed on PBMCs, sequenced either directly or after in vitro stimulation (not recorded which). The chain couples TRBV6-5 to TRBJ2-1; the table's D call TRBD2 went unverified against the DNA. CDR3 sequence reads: CASSYGWGSGSILFF.